Following are 22 T cell receptor beta chains from one sample sequenced in a study of T cells in Graves' hyperthyroidism and ophthalmopathy. The investigators amplified TCR beta CDR3 regions from RNA transcripts. Primed by the HTBI set, a first-round RT-PCR was run on the TCR CDR3. TCRdb recomputed calls from the multiplex PCR reads with MiXCR, one row per CDR3 protein. The table has over 250,000 distinct CDR3 sequences, about 18% seen once. The source material was blood. The receptors derive from a woman aged 55 to 70 with Graves' ophthalmopathy.

This clonotype was found many times. The gene calls are TRBV18 and TRBJ2-5; 9 bases are a match to TRBD1. Trimming took 8 bases from V and 2 from J; bases not matched to a gene: 6. The CDR3 spans 14 residues. CDR1 KGHSH and CDR2 LQKENI come from the germline V gene. CDR3 sequence: CASSSGTGQETQYF. The DNA of the CDR3 is TGTGCCAGCAGCTCTGGGACAGGGCAAGAGACCCAGTACTTC.

This clonotype was counted many times. This chain links TRBV6-5 with TRBJ2-7, with 9 bases identical to TRBD1. Trimming removed 6 bases from V and 2 bases from J; junction bases left unmatched: 8. Germline CDR1 and CDR2: MNHEY and SVGAGI. The CDR3 loop spans 15 amino acids. The CDR3 reads CASSRGQGSPYEQYF. In nucleotides, the CDR3 is TGTGCCAGCAGCCGAGGACAGGGGTCCCCCTACGAGCAGTACTTC.

This clonotype was seen repeatedly, ten times or more. The J gene is TRBJ2-7, the V gene TRBV5-1; 9 bases agree with TRBD1. The CDR3 spans 16 residues. V was pared by 1 base and J by 3 bases, with 8 bases of the junction left unmatched. CDR1 SGHRS and CDR2 YFSETQ come from the germline V gene. The CDR3 DNA follows: TGCGCCAGCAGCTTGTTCGAGGGACAGGGACTCTACGAGCAGTACTTC. As protein: CASSLFEGQGLYEQYF.

The sample holds many counts of this clonotype. The V and J genes are TRBV20-1 and TRBJ2-7; 9 bases are shared with TRBD1. The trim removed 2 bases at V and 5 bases at J, leaving 7 bases unmatched. CDR3 length: 14 amino acids. Germline CDR1 DFQATT, CDR2 SNEGSKA (reference sequence). CDR3 DNA: TGCAGTGCTAGACCACAGGGGGCGTTGGACGAGCAGTACTTC. Amino acids: CSARPQGALDEQYF.

A few counts support this clonotype. V is TRBV7-9 and J is TRBJ1-3, with TRBD1 matching over 10 bases. The junction had 5 bases not matched to a gene; V was cut back by 5 bases and J by 4 bases. The CDR3 length is 15 residues. The germline V gene encodes CDR1 SEHNR and CDR2 FQNEAQ (reference sequence). CDR3 sequence: CASSQGQGLGNTIYF. CDR3 coding DNA: TGTGCCAGCAGCCAGGGACAGGGGCTCGGAAACACCATATATTTT. Complete variable domain (other parts from reference TRBV7-9 and TRBJ1-3): DTGVSQNPRHKITKRGQNVTFRCDPISEHNRLYWYRQTLGQGPEFLTYFQNEAQLEKSRLLSDRFSAERPKGSFSTLEIQRTEQGDSAMYLCASSQGQGLGNTIYFGEGSWLTVV.

This chain connects TRBV4-2 to TRBJ2-7; D may be TRBD1 (5 bases). The V gene's germline CDR1 is LGHNA and CDR2 YNFKEQ. Trimming took off 1 base at V and 6 bases at J, with 16 bases between the two ends. The length of the CDR3 is 15 residues. The CDR3, as DNA: TGTGCCAGCAGCCAAGCTGGGGCAGGTCTGGGCGAGCAGTACTTC. This sequence encodes CASSQAGAGLGEQYF.

The chain uses TRBV7-8 and TRBJ2-1; unclear D gene. The J call is in doubt because the DNA end fits TRBJ2-7 better. In germline, CDR1 is SGHVS, CDR2 FQNEAQ. The CDR3 is 17 amino acids. The CDR3 spells CASSLAVPRYSYNEQYF. CDR3 bases: TGTGCCAGCAGCTTAGCGGTCCCCAGGTACTCCTACAACGAGCAGTACTTC.

The sample holds a few counts of this clonotype. This chain connects TRBV29-1 to TRBJ2-2; 8 nucleotides agree with TRBD1. After removal of 4 bases from V and 3 bases from J, the junction contained 7 bases not matched to a gene. CDR3 length: 15 amino acids. Per germline, CDR1 SQVTM and CDR2 ANQGSEA. The CDR3 DNA is TGCAGCGTTGTTGGCAGGGGGCCCCACACCGGGGAGCTGTTTTTT. As protein: CSVVGRGPHTGELFF.

This clonotype has a count of ten or more. The chain carries TRBV7-2 and TRBJ2-7, with 8 bases matching TRBD1. The CDR3 is made up of 14 amino acids. V lost 5 bases to trimming and J lost 3 bases; unmatched junction nucleotides: 6. The germline gives CDR1 SGHTA, CDR2 FQGNSA. CDR3 in DNA: TGTGCCAGCAGCCAGAGACAGGGGATCTACGAGCAGTACTTC. Translated, it gives CASSQRQGIYEQYF.

This clonotype was seen a few times. The chain carries TRBV27 and TRBJ1-4; D gene unclear. Germline assignment: CDR1 MNHEY and CDR2 SMNVEV (reference sequence). Trimming stripped 7 bases from V and 3 bases from J, with 15 bases between. The length of the CDR3 is 15 residues. This chain's CDR3 is CASTLFGQSNEKLFF. The CDR3 DNA follows: TGTGCCAGCACCCTATTCGGCCAGTCTAATGAAAAACTGTTTTTT.

This clonotype occurred many times. V is TRBV10-3 and J is TRBJ1-1, with D perhaps matching TRBD1 (5 bases). V lost 4 bases and J 1 base, leaving 10 bases between the germline ends. There are 14 residues in the CDR3. From germline, CDR1 is ENHRY and CDR2 SYGVKD. The CDR3 nucleotides read TGTGCCATCAGTGTACAGGCTGGGAACACTGAAGCTTTCTTT. This translates into CAISVQAGNTEAFF.

This clonotype was seen only a few times. This chain uses TRBV7-3 with TRBJ1-1; the match to TRBD1 covers 12 bases. This CDR3 contains 20 residues. J was trimmed by 3 bases and V by 3 bases; bases with no gene match: 17. CDR1 and CDR2 (germline): SGHTA, FQGTGA. The CDR3 DNA is TGTGCCAGCAGCTTGGTCGGGACAGGGGGCGAAGTTTCTCCAGACACTGAAGCTTTCTTT. Translation gives CASSLVGTGGEVSPDTEAFF.

In this sample, this clonotype turned up many times. V gene TRBV28 combines with J gene TRBJ2-1, with D maybe TRBD2 (6 bases). In germline, CDR1 is MDHEN, CDR2 SYDVKM. The CDR3 length is 15 residues. Trimming removed 2 bases from V and 0 bases from J, with 8 bases in between. The chain's CDR3 is CASSLAGLSYNEQFF. The CDR3 coding sequence is TGTGCCAGCAGTTTAGCGGGGCTCTCCTACAATGAGCAGTTCTTC.

The sample holds many counts of this clonotype. The chain uses TRBV7-2 and TRBJ2-3; 8 bases are shared with TRBD2. This CDR3 is built from 16 residues. CDR1 and CDR2 (germline): SGHTA, FQGNSA. V was pared by 3 bases and J by 2 bases, with 7 bases of the junction left unmatched. The CDR3 region is CASSFHWRGDTDTQYF. CDR3 sequence (DNA): TGTGCCAGCAGCTTTCACTGGCGGGGGGACACAGATACGCAGTATTTT.

This clonotype was detected many times. The rearrangement uses TRBV6-2 or TRBV6-3 and TRBJ1-1; D is possibly TRBD1 (5 bases). Germline CDR1 and CDR2: MNHEY and SVGEGT. V was shortened by 10 bases and J by 0 bases, with 12 bases between the two germline ends. The CDR3 extends over 13 amino acids. Here the CDR3 DNA reads TGTGCCACCCGCGACAGCATGAACACTGAAGCTTTCTTT. It yields the protein CATRDSMNTEAFF.

This clonotype was seen ten or more times. The chain uses TRBV6-1 and TRBJ1-4, with 7 bases matching TRBD1. Trimming cost V 2 bases and J 7 bases; bases outside gene matches: 13. Germline lookup yields CDR1 MNHNS and CDR2 SASEGT. This CDR3 region has 17 residues. CDR3 sequence reads: CASSERRGGQRPEKLFF. CDR3 sequence (DNA): TGTGCCAGCAGTGAAAGGAGGGGGGGACAGCGGCCTGAAAAACTGTTTTTT.

This clonotype was counted many times. The CDR3, as DNA: TGTGCCAGCAGCCGGACAGGGGGTTTGGGAGGCTACACCTTC. Protein sequence: CASSRTGGLGGYTF. The chain combines TRBV2 with TRBJ1-2; the match to TRBD1 covers 10 bases. With 6 bases clipped from V and 8 bases from J, the junction kept 9 bases outside the gene matches. The CDR3 length is 14 residues. Germline-derived CDR1 and CDR2 are SNHLY and FYNNEI. Full variable domain (missing parts from reference TRBV2 and TRBJ1-2): EPEVTQTPSHQVTQMGQEVILRCVPISNHLYFYWYRQILGQKVEFLVSFYNNEISEKSEIFDDQFSVERPDGSNFTLKIRSTKLEDSAMYFCASSRTGGLGGYTFGSGTRLTVV.

This clonotype was seen at least ten times. The chain links TRBV28 to TRBJ1-2; D is undetermined. The CDR3 totals 18 residues. The germline V and J ends were trimmed by 6 bases and 1 base, with 24 bases remaining between them. Germline CDR1 MDHEN, CDR2 SYDVKM. Here the CDR3 reads CASSPPGRSPSDNYGYTF. The CDR3 coding sequence is TGTGCCAGCAGCCCCCCGGGCAGGTCCCCCAGTGATAACTATGGCTACACCTTC.

This clonotype has a count of ten or more. The chain links TRBV28 to TRBJ1-5; weak D call: TRBD1 (5 bases). V lost 7 bases, J lost 4 bases, and 29 bases lay in between. Looked up from germline, CDR1 is MDHEN and CDR2 is SYDVKM. The CDR3 contains 19 residues. In DNA, the CDR3 is TGTGCCAGCAACAGCTACCTCGGCTGGGGGACCTTGGGGAATCAGCCCCAGCATTTT. This encodes CASNSYLGWGTLGNQPQHF. Supplemented by reference TRBV28 and TRBJ1-5, the full variable domain reads DVKVTQSSRYLVKRTGEKVFLECVQDMDHENMFWYRQDPGLGLRLIYFSYDVKMKEKGDIPEGYSVSREKKERFSLILESASTNQTSMYLCASNSYLGWGTLGNQPQHFGDGTRLSIL.

In this sample, this clonotype turned up a few times. This chain uses TRBV4-1 with TRBJ1-5; 10 bases fit TRBD1. V lost 1 base to trimming and J lost 6 bases; unmatched junction nucleotides: 6. The CDR3 totals 16 residues. CDR1 and CDR2 from the germline V gene are MGHRA and YSYEKL. Written as DNA, the CDR3 is TGCGCCAGCAGCCAAGGTCGGACAGGGGGGAGTCAGCCCCAGCATTTT. Its protein is CASSQGRTGGSQPQHF.

The sample holds many counts of this clonotype. The gene calls are TRBV4-2 and TRBJ2-7; 8 bases align to TRBD1. Germline CDR1 reads LGHNA; CDR2 reads YNFKEQ. The V and J ends lost 5 bases and 4 bases, in that order; junction bases with no gene match: 7. This CDR3 contains 14 residues. The CDR3 DNA is TGTGCCAGCAGCTCCCGGACAGGGCAGTACGAGCAGTACTTC. It yields the protein CASSSRTGQYEQYF.

Remarks on this clonotype: A much bigger clone sits one base away, suggesting this may be a read error. The CDR3: CSALAGTVDGYTF. The CDR3, as DNA: TGCAGTGCCCTGGCGGGGACGGTCGATGGCTACACCTTC. The gene calls are TRBV20-1 and TRBJ1-2; a possible D gene is TRBD1 (5 bases). The CDR3 runs 13 residues. CDR1 DFQATT and CDR2 SNEGSKA come from the germline V gene (reference sequence). Deletions cut 6 bases from V and 6 bases from J, with 17 bases between.